This T cell receptor (beta chain) was sequenced in a study of metastatic and nonmetastatic thyroid tumors. Study context: Repertoire comparison spanned blood and tumor or nodule tissue of malignant and benign thyroid patients. Regarding the study as a whole: Malignant thyroid tumors reportedly had TCR beta diversity that was significantly higher than in benign nodules, in blood and tumor.

This CDR3 comprises 15 residues. V lost 5 bases to trimming and J lost 3 bases; unmatched junction nucleotides: 7. Germline V CDR1 and CDR2: MDHEN, SYDVKM. The authors' processing: A classifier for distant metastasis in papillary thyroid cancer was constructed using CDR3 differences observed across clinicopathological groups. From the PCR reads, TCRdb re-called clones with MiXCR. The V and J calls reflect TCRdb's pipeline rather than the authors' work. Among more than 9,500 clones listed, 25% to 35% were seen once. Not a single patient had been given any form of treatment at any point before undergoing thyroid surgery. This clone was seen more than once but under ten times. Its antigen is undetermined.

The sample was adjacent normal tissue. This TCR came from a male donor with papillary thyroid cancer or a benign thyroid nodule (not recorded which). Some clones in this sample may be carry-over from other donors' samples. The gene calls are TRBV28 and TRBJ2-3, with TRBD1 identical over 8 bases. The CDR3 region has the DNA TGTGCCAGCAGTCCCCCGGACAGGGATACAGATACGCAGTATTTT. This codes for CASSPPDRDTDTQYF.